Below, one T cell receptor beta chain is given with its context. The data stem from a study of blood T cell repertoires in COVID-19. V was pared by 2 bases and J by 6 bases, with 5 bases of the junction left unmatched. From germline, CDR1 is GTSNPN and CDR2 SVGIG (reference sequence). The CDR3 has 14 amino acids. Per the study methods: Reference gene primer amplification gave estimated nucleated cell counts. The assay was immunoSEQ multiplex PCR, and TCRdb's table has in-frame clones only and misses some. That table is the source of V, J and clone size, and D and trimming were worked out from the DNA. The sample holds about 340,000 clones, 65% to 85% seen once.

V usage is TRBV30 and J usage is TRBJ1-4; TRBD1 aligns across 8 bases. The sample taken for sequencing was peripheral blood. This TCR came from a man aged 25 to 40 with active or convalescent COVID-19. CDR3 sequence reads: CAWSQGARDEKLFF. CDR3 coding DNA: TGTGCCTGGAGTCAGGGGGCTCGGGATGAAAAACTGTTTTTT.